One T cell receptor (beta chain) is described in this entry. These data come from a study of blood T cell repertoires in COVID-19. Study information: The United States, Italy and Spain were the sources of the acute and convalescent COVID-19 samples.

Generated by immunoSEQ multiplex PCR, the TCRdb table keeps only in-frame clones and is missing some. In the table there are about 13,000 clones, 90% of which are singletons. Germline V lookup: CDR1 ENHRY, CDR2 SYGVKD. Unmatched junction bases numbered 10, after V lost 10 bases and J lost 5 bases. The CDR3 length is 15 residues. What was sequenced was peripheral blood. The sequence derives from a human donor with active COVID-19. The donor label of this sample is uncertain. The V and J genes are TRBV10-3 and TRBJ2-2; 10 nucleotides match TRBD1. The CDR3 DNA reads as TGTGCCACGACGAGACAGGGGGCGGGAACCGGGGAGCTGTTTTTT. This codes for CATTRQGAGTGELFF.